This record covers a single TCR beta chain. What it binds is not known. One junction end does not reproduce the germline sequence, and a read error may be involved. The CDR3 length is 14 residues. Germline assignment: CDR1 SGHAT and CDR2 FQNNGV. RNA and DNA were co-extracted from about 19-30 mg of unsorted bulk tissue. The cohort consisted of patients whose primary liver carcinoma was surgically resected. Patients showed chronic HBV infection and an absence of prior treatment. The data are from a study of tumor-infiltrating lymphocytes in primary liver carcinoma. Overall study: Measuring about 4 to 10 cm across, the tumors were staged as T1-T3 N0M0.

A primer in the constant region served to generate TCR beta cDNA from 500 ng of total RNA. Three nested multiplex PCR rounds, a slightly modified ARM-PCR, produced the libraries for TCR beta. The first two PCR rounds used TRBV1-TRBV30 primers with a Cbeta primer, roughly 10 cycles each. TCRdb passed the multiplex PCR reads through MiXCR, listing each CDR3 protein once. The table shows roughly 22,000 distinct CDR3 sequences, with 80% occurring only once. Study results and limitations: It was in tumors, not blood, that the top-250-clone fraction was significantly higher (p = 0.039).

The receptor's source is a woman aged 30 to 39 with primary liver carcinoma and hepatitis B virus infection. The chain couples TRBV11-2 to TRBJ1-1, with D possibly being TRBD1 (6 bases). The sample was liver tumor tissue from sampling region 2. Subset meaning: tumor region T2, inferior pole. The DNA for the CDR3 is TGTGCCAGCAGATTTACAAGGGGGAGGGCTGAAGCGTTCTTT. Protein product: CASRFTRGRAEAFF.